This TCR beta chain was identified during a study of blood T cell repertoires in COVID-19. At the level of the study: Some COVID-19 samples were acute and others convalescent; all came from the United States, Italy and Spain. Sample material is recorded as cDNA or gDNA derived from T cells, B-cell-depleted T cells, or PBMCs.

This clone was detected a few times. The CDR3 runs to 15 residues. With 0 bases removed from V and 5 bases from J, the gap between germline ends came to 12 bases. Germline values: CDR1 SGHDT, CDR2 YYEEEE. Under the authors' procedure: Reference gene primer amplification yielded estimated nucleated cell counts. TCRdb's copy holds only in-frame clones and misses some; the assay was immunoSEQ multiplex PCR. That table is the source of V, J and clone size, and D and trimming were worked out from the DNA. The sample carries under 150,000 clones, around 86% recorded once. The chain links TRBV5-6 to TRBJ1-5; D may be TRBD1 (5 bases). The sample consisted of peripheral blood. The origin of this receptor is a woman aged 55-70 years with active or convalescent COVID-19. The CDR3, as DNA: TGTGCCAGCAGCTTGGTAGGCAGGGAGGATCAGCCCCAGCATTTT. Translated: CASSLVGREDQPQHF.